Below are 3 T cell receptor beta chains sequenced from a single sample in a study of OX40 agonist ivuxolimab in advanced cancers. Profiled with immunoSEQ multiplex PCR; TCRdb holds only in-frame clones, not every one. Among about 100,000 clones listed, 91% were seen once. The sequencing used CD4+ or CD8+ T cells sorted from blood, collected in a trial of the OX40 agonist ivuxolimab. These receptors were taken from an adult with an advanced solid tumor such as melanoma, head and neck, liver or kidney cancer.

The V and J genes are TRBV27 and TRBJ1-6; D ambiguous. V gave up 0 bases and J gave up 0 bases, with 6 bases separating them. This CDR3 region has 16 residues. The germline V gene has CDR1 MNHEY and CDR2 SMNVEV (reference sequence). Here the CDR3 reads CASSLSRSSYNSPLHF. The CDR3 DNA follows: TGTGCCAGCAGTTTATCGAGGAGCTCCTATAATTCACCCCTCCACTTT.

The chain joins TRBV18 to TRBJ1-2; no reliable D call. Germline CDR1 is KGHSH and CDR2 is LQKENI. V was shortened by 0 bases and J by 6 bases, with 8 bases between the two germline ends. The CDR3 loop spans 13 amino acids. CDR3 sequence (DNA): TGTGCCAGCTCACCACCGGCGGTTGATGGCTACACCTTC. Protein sequence: CASSPPAVDGYTF.

The chain joins TRBV6-1 to TRBJ2-2; D is ambiguous. Trimming removed 0 bases from V and 1 base from J, with 9 bases in between. CDR3 length: 16 residues. Germline-derived CDR1 and CDR2 are MNHNS and SASEGT. The CDR3 nucleotides are TGTGCCAGCAGTGAAGCTCCGCAGAGGAACACCGGGGAGCTGTTTTTT. Its protein product is CASSEAPQRNTGELFF.